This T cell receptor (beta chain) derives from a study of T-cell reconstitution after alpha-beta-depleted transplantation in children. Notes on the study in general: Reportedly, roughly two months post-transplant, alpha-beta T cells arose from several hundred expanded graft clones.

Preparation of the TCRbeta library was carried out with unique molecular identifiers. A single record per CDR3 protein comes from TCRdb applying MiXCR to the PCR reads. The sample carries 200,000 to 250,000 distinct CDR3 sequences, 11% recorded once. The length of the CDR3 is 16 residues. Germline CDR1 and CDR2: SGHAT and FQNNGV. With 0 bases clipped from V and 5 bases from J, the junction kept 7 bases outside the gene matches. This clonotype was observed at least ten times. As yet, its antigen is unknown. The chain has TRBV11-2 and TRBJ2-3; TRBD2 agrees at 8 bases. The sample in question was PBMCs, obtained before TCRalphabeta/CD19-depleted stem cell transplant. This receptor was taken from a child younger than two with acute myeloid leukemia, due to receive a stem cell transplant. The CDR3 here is CASSLDRGGDRDTQYF. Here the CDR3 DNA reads TGTGCCAGCAGCTTAGATCGGGGGGGGGATCGAGATACGCAGTATTTT.